This is a list of T cell receptor beta chains from one sample in a study of Ad26.COV2.S vaccination and SARS-CoV-2 variants. Using immunoSEQ multiplex PCR, the repertoire was profiled, and TCRdb retains in-frame clones only, with some absent. The sample shows about 97,000 clones, over 70% of them seen only once. The sample in question was peripheral blood, obtained after recovery from COVID-19. The source of these receptors is a human donor who had recovered from COVID-19. Each CDR3 is given with its conserved first and last residue. The D gene is left open where the match is weak. Rows may omit the clone size; those that give it use once, few, many or a size class.

CASSLPGYRGYTF TGTGCCAGCTCACTGCCGGGGTACCGGGGCTACACCTTC NA TRBV28 NA TRBJ1-2
CASSPTSGGGGINGYTF TGTGCCAGCAGCCCCACCTCGGGTGGGGGCGGGATTAATGGCTACACCTTC NA TRBV7-2 few TRBJ1-2
CASSAQGLAYNEQFF TGTGCCAGCAGTGCTCAGGGGTTGGCCTACAATGAGCAGTTCTTC NA TRBV6-4 NA TRBJ2-1
CATSRVTGQEAQYF TGTGCCACCAGCAGAGTAACGGGACAAGAGGCCCAGTACTTC NA TRBV15 NA TRBJ2-5
CASSLEGRGHTDTQYF TGCGCCAGCAGCTTAGAGGGGAGGGGGCACACAGATACGCAGTATTTT NA TRBV5-1 NA TRBJ2-3
CASREGQGHSPLHF TGTGCCAGCAGGGAGGGACAGGGACATTCACCCCTCCACTTT TRBD1 TRBV2 NA TRBJ1-6
CAWSVLGTNQPQHF TGTGCCTGGAGTGTACTGGGAACGAATCAGCCCCAGCATTTT NA TRBV30 NA TRBJ1-5
CATSPSYSNEQFF TGTGCCACCAGCCCATCCTATAGCAATGAGCAGTTCTTC NA TRBV24-1 NA TRBJ2-1
CASSQLGQNTGELFF TGTGCCAGCAGCCAATTAGGGCAGAACACCGGGGAGCTGTTTTTT NA TRBV14 few TRBJ2-2
CASSLGHEVGPQHF TGCGCCAGCAGCCTCGGACACGAAGTGGGGCCCCAGCATTTT NA TRBV5-1 NA TRBJ1-5
CASSLNGEENTEAFF TGTGCCAGCAGCTTAAACGGTGAGGAGAACACTGAAGCTTTCTTT NA TRBV7-2 NA TRBJ1-1
CSVEIRGFPDTQYF TGCAGCGTTGAAATCCGGGGGTTTCCAGATACGCAGTATTTT NA TRBV29-1 NA TRBJ2-3
CASSQRSGGAGETQYF TGTGCCAGCAGCCAACGGAGCGGGGGGGCAGGAGAGACCCAGTACTTC TRBD2 TRBV3-1/TRBV3-2 NA TRBJ2-5
CASSIDSGSGYTF TGTGCCAGTAGTATAGACAGCGGGTCAGGCTACACCTTC NA TRBV19 NA TRBJ1-2
CASSQAPSDGANSPLHF TGCGCCAGCAGCCAAGCGCCCTCTGACGGAGCTAATTCACCCCTCCACTTT NA TRBV4-1 few TRBJ1-6
CASSEYGLEKLFF TGTGCCAGCAGTGAATACGGCTTAGAAAAACTGTTTTTT NA TRBV25-1 NA TRBJ1-4
CASSLNAYEQYF TGTGCCAGCAGCTTGAACGCATACGAGCAGTACTTC NA TRBV21-1 once TRBJ2-7
CASSEFQADNSPLHF TGTGCCAGCAGTGAGTTCCAGGCCGATAATTCACCCCTCCACTTT NA TRBV6-1 NA TRBJ1-6
CASSVEGGSPLHF TGTGCCAGCAGTGTGGAGGGAGGTTCACCCCTCCACTTT NA TRBV6-4 NA TRBJ1-6
CASSVGTGNNAF NA NA TRBV5-4 NA TRBJ1-2
CASSLEGGANEQFF TGTGCCAGCAGCTTAGAAGGAGGGGCGAATGAGCAGTTCTTC NA TRBV7-9 NA TRBJ2-1
CASSLAGGRYF TGTGCCAGCAGCTTAGCGGGGGGCCGGTACTTC NA TRBV11-2 NA TRBJ2-5
CAISEVRERNTEAFF TGTGCCATCAGTGAAGTGAGGGAAAGGAACACTGAAGCTTTCTTT NA TRBV10-3 few TRBJ1-1